This T cell receptor (beta chain) was obtained from a study of blood T cell repertoires in COVID-19. Study in general: Spain, Italy and the United States supplied samples that represented acute and convalescent COVID-19. T cells, B-cell-depleted T cells, or PBMCs provided the cDNA or gDNA that served as material.

Profiling relied on immunoSEQ multiplex PCR, and the TCRdb table lists in-frame clones only, not all of them. Among about 150,000 clones, 83% were seen once, and the ten largest hold under 2.5%. After removal of 4 bases from V and 6 bases from J, the junction contained 4 bases not matched to a gene. The germline CDR1 and CDR2 sequences are MNHEY and SMNVEV (reference sequence). This CDR3 has 13 residues. In this sample, this clone turned up once. The material sequenced was peripheral blood. V and J are TRBV27 and TRBJ1-2, with TRBD1 matching 8 bases. The sequence was collected from an elderly woman with acute or convalescent COVID-19. As DNA, the CDR3 is TGTGCCAGCAGTTCTCACAGGGGGGATGGCTACACCTTC. It yields the protein CASSSHRGDGYTF.